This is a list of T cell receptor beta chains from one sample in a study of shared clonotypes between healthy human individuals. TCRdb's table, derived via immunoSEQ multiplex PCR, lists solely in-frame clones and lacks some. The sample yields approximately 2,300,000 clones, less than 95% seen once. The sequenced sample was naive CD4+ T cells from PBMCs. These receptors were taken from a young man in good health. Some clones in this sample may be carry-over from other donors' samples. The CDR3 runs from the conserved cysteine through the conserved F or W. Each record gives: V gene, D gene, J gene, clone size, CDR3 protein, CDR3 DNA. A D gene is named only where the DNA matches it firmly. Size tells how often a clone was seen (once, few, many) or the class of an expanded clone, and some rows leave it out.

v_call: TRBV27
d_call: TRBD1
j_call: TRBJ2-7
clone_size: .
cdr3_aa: CASSLFQGQGGGEQYF
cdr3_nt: TGTGCCAGCAGTTTATTCCAGGGACAGGGGGGAGGAGAGCAGTACTTC

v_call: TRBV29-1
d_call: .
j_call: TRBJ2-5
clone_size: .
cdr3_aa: CSVEWPFQTQYF
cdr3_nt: TGCAGCGTTGAGTGGCCATTCCAGACCCAGTACTTC

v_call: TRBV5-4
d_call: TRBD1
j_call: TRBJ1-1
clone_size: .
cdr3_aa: CASSQGQGTTEAFF
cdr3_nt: TGTGCCAGCAGCCAAGGACAGGGTACCACTGAAGCTTTCTTT

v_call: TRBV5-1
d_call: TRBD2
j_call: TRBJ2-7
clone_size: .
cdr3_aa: CASSLELAGKSGEQYF
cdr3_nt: TGCGCCAGCAGCTTGGAACTAGCGGGAAAGTCTGGCGAGCAGTACTTC

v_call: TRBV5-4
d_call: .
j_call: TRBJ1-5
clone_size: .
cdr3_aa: CASSLAPNQPQHF
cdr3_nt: TGTGCCAGCAGCTTGGCCCCCAATCAGCCCCAGCATTTT

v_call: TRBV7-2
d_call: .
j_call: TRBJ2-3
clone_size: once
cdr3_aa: CASSPDRWSSGTDTQYF
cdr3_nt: TGTGCCAGCAGCCCCGACCGGTGGTCTAGCGGCACAGATACGCAGTATTTT

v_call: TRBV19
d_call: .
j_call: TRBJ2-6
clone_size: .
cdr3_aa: CASSMHDGFPSGANVLTF
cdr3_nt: TGTGCCAGTAGTATGCACGACGGCTTTCCCTCTGGGGCCAACGTCCTGACTTTC

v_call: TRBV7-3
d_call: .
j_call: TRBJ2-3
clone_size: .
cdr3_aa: CASSLMGAPGDTQYF
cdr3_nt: TGTGCCAGCAGCTTAATGGGAGCCCCGGGAGATACGCAGTATTTT

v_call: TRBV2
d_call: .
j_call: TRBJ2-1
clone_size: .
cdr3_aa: CASRSTGINEQFF
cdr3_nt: TGTGCCAGCAGGTCAACAGGTATCAATGAGCAGTTCTTC

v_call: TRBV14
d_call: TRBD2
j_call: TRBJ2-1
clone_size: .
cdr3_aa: CASSTLAGKNYNEQFF
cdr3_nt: TGTGCCAGCAGCACCCTAGCGGGGAAGAACTACAATGAGCAGTTCTTC

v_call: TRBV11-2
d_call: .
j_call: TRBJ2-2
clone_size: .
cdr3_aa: CASSPLGPRGTGELFF
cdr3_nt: TGTGCCAGCAGCCCCCTGGGACCGAGAGGGACCGGGGAGCTGTTTTTT

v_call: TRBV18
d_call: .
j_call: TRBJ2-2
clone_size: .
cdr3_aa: CASSPQGLQNTGELFF
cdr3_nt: TGTGCCAGCTCACCACAAGGGTTGCAGAACACCGGGGAGCTGTTTTTT

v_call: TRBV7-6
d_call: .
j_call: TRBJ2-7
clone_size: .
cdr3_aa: CASSSMGAQEQYF
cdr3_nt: TGTGCCAGCAGCTCCATGGGGGCCCAAGAGCAGTACTTC

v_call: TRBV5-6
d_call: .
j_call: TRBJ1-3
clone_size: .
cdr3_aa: CASSGATGTGNTIYF
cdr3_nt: TGTGCCAGCAGCGGAGCCACAGGGACCGGAAACACCATATATTTT

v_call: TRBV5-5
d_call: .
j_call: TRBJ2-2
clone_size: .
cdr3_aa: CASSLAAGAGELFF
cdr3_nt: TGTGCCAGCAGCTTGGCAGCTGGGGCCGGGGAGCTGTTTTTT

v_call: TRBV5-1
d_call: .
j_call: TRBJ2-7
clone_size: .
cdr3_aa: CASSLVSQLNEQYF
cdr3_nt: TGCGCCAGCAGCTTGGTTTCTCAGCTCAACGAGCAGTACTTC

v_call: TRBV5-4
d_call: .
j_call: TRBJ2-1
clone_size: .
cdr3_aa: CASSPGGPHQRDEQFF
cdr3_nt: TGTGCCAGCAGCCCCGGCGGTCCTCATCAACGCGATGAGCAGTTCTTC

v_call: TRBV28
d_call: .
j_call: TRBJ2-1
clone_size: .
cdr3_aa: CASSSPGKRGEQFF
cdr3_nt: TGTGCCAGCAGTTCCCCTGGGAAACGGGGTGAGCAGTTCTTC

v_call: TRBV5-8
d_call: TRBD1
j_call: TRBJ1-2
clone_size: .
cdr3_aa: CASSFETGINYGYTF
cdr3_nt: TGTGCCAGCAGCTTTGAGACAGGGATTAACTATGGCTACACCTTC

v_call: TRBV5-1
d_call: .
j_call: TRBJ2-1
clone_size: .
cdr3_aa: CASSVFGEYNEQFF
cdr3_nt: TGCGCCAGCAGCGTCTTCGGGGAATACAATGAGCAGTTCTTC

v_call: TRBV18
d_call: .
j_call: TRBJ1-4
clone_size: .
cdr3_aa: CASSTGQGVTNEKLFF
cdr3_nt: TGTGCCAGCTCCACAGGGCAGGGTGTGACTAATGAAAAACTGTTTTTT

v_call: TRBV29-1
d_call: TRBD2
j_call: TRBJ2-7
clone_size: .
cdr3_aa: CSVGGSRETYEQYF
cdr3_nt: TGCAGCGTTGGCGGCTCGCGGGAGACCTACGAGCAGTACTTC

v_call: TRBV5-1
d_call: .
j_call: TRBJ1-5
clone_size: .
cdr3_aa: CASSVTTDQPQHF
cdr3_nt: TGCGCCAGCAGCGTGACCACCGATCAGCCCCAGCATTTT

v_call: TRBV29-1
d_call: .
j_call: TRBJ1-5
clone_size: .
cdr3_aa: CSVAGGSNQPQHF
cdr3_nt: TGCAGCGTTGCCGGGGGGAGCAATCAGCCCCAGCATTTT

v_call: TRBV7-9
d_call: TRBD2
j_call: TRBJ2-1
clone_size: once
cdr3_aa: CASSLGSGSSYNEQFF
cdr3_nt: TGTGCCAGCAGCTTAGGTAGCGGGAGCTCCTACAATGAGCAGTTCTTC

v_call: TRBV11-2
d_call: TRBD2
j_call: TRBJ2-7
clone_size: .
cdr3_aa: CASSWGLAGNSYEQYF
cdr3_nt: TGTGCCAGCAGCTGGGGACTAGCGGGCAACTCCTACGAGCAGTACTTC

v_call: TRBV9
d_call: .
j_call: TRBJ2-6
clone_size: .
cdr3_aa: CASSVRGDSGANVLTF
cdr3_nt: TGTGCCAGCAGCGTACGTGGAGATTCTGGGGCCAACGTCCTGACTTTC

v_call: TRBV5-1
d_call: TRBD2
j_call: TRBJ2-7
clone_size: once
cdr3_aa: CASSSTLARDSYEQYF
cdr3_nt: TGCGCCAGCAGCTCCACACTAGCGAGGGACTCCTACGAGCAGTACTTC

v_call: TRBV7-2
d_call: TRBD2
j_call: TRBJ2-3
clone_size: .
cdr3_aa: CASSPDGTSGADTQYF
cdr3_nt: TGTGCCAGCAGCCCCGACGGGACTAGTGGGGCAGATACGCAGTATTTT

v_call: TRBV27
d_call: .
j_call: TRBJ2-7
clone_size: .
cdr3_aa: CASSPRLVERTYEQYF
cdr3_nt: TGTGCCAGCAGCCCAAGACTAGTTGAAAGGACCTACGAGCAGTACTTC